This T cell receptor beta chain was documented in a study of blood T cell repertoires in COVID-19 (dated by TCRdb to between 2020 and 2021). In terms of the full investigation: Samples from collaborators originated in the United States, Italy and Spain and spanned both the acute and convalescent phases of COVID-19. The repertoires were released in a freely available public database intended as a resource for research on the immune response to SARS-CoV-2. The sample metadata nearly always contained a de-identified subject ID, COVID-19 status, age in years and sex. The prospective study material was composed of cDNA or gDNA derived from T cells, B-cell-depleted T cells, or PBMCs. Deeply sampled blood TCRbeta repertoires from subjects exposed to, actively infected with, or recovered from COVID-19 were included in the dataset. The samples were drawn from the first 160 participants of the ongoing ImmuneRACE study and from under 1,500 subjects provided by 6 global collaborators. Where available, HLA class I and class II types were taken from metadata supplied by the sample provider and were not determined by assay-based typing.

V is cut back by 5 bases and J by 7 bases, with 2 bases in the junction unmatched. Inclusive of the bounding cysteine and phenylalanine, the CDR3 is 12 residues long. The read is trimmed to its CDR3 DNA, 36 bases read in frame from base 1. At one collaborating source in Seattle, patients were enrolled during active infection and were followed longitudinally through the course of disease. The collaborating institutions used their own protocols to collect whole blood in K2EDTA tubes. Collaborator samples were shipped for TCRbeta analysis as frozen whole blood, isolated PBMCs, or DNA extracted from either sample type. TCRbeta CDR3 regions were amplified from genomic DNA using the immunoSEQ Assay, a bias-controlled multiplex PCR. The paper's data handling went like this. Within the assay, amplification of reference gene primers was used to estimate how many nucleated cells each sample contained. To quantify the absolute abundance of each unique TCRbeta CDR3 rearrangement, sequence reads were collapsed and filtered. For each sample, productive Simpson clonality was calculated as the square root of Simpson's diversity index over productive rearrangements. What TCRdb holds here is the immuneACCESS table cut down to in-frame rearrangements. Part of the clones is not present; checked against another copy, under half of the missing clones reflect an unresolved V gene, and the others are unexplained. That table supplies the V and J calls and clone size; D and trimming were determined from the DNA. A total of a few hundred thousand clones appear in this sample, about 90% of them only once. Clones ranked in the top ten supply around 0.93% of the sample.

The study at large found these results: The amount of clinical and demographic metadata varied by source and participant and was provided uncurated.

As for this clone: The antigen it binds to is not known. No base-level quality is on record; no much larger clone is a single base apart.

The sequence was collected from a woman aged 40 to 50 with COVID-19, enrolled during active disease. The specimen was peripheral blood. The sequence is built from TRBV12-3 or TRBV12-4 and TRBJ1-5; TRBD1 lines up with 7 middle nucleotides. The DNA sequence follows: TGTGCCAGCAGTACAGGGGACCAGCCCCAGCATTTT. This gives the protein CASSTGDQPQHF.